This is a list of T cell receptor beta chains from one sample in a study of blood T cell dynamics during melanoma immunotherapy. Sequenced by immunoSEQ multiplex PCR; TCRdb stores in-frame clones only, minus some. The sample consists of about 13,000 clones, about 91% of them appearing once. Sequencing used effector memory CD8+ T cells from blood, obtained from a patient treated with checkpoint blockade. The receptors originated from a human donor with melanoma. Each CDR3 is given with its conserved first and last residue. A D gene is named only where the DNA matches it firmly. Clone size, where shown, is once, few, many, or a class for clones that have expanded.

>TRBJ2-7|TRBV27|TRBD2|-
CASSWTSGGSYEQYF
TGTGCCAGCAGTTGGACTAGCGGGGGCTCCTACGAGCAGTACTTC
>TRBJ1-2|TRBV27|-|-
CASSSTPDSIRGYTF
TGTGCCAGCAGTTCTACTCCGGACAGCATAAGAGGCTACACCTTC
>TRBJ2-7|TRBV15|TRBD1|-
CATSRNQDRFSSYEQYF
TGTGCCACCAGCAGAAATCAGGACAGGTTTTCATCCTACGAGCAGTACTTC
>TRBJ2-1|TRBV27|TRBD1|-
CASSFVGQVVINEQFF
TGTGCCAGCAGTTTCGTGGGACAGGTTGTAATCAATGAGCAGTTCTTC
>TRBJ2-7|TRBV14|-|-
CASSHPYNEQYF
TGTGCCAGCAGCCACCCCTATAACGAGCAGTACTTC
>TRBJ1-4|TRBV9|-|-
CASSGPGQNEKLFF
TGTGCCAGCAGCGGTCCAGGGCAAAATGAAAAACTGTTTTTT
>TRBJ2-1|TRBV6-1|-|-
CASSDTSQFF
TGTGCCAGCAGTGACACGTCGCAGTTCTTC
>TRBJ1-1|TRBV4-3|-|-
CASSQDRTPNTEAFF
TGCGCCAGCAGCCAAGACCGGACACCCAACACTGAAGCTTTCTTT
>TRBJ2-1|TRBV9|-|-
CASSAWGDEQFF
TGTGCCAGCAGCGCCTGGGGGGATGAGCAGTTCTTC
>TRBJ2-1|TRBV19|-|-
CASSIWDRENEQFF
TGTGCCAGTAGTATATGGGATAGGGAGAATGAGCAGTTCTTC
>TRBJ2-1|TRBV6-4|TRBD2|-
CASSEGLAGGPNNYNEQFF
TGTGCCAGCAGCGAAGGACTAGCGGGAGGGCCAAATAACTACAATGAGCAGTTCTTC
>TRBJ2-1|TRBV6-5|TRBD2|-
CASSYSGGRENEQFF
TGTGCCAGCAGTTACTCCGGCGGGAGGGAAAATGAGCAGTTCTTC
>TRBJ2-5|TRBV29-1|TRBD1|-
CSVDANAAGGQETQYF
TGCAGCGTTGATGCTAATGCGGCAGGGGGCCAAGAGACCCAGTACTTC
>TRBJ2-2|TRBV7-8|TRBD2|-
CASSLFASGKNTGELFF
TGTGCCAGCAGCTTATTCGCTAGCGGGAAAAACACCGGGGAGCTGTTTTTT
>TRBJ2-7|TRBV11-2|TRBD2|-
CASNPFPAGAHEQYF
TGTGCCAGCAACCCGTTCCCAGCGGGAGCCCACGAGCAGTACTTC
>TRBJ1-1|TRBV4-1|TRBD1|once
CASSLTGANTEAFF
TGCGCCAGCAGCCTGACAGGGGCGAACACTGAAGCTTTCTTT
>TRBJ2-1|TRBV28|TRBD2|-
CASSLLIAGVNNEQFF
TGTGCCAGCAGTCTGTTGATAGCGGGAGTCAACAATGAGCAGTTCTTC
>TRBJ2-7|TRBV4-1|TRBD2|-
CASSLSGSSSYEQYF
TGCGCCAGCAGCCTCAGCGGGAGCAGCTCCTACGAGCAGTACTTC
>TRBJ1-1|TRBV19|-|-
CASSIGNTEAFF
TGTGCCAGTAGTATAGGCAACACTGAAGCTTTCTTT
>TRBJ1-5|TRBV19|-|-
CASSIWAGDQPQHF
TGTGCCAGTAGTATATGGGCAGGGGATCAGCCCCAGCATTTT
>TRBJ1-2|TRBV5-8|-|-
CASSLAILRGPGTNYGYTF
TGTGCCAGCAGCTTGGCTATTTTAAGAGGCCCGGGGACTAACTATGGCTACACCTTC
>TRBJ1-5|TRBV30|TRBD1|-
CAWGEGQGIQPQHF
TGTGCCTGGGGGGAAGGACAGGGTATCCAGCCCCAGCATTTT
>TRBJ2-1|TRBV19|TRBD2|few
CASSIMTSGWNEQFF
TGTGCCAGTAGTATCATGACTAGCGGGTGGAATGAGCAGTTCTTC
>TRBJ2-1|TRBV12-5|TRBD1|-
CASGLTATGGSLYNEQFF
TGTGCTAGTGGTTTGACAGCCACAGGGGGTTCGCTCTACAATGAGCAGTTCTTC
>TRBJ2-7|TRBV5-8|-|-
CASSLSGHPSYEQYF
TGTGCCAGCAGCTTATCGGGACACCCTTCCTACGAGCAGTACTTC
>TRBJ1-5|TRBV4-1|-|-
CASSQALGYNQPQHF
TGCGCCAGCAGCCAAGCCTTAGGGTACAATCAGCCCCAGCATTTT
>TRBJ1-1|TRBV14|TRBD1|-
CASTQGGLYTEAFF
TGTGCCAGCACCCAGGGGGGGTTGTACACTGAAGCTTTCTTT
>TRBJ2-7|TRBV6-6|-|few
CASSPAGGASEQYF
TGTGCCAGCAGTCCGGCGGGCGGGGCGTCCGAGCAGTACTTC
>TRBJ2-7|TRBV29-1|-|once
CSVVAPGNEQYF
TGCAGCGTTGTTGCTCCTGGGAACGAGCAGTACTTC
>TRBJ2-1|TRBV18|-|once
CASSDVGAGNEQFF
TGTGCCAGCTCTGACGTAGGGGCCGGGAATGAGCAGTTCTTC
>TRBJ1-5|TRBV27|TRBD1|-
CASSLGTGLNQPQHF
TGTGCCAGCAGTCTCGGGACAGGGTTAAATCAGCCCCAGCATTTT